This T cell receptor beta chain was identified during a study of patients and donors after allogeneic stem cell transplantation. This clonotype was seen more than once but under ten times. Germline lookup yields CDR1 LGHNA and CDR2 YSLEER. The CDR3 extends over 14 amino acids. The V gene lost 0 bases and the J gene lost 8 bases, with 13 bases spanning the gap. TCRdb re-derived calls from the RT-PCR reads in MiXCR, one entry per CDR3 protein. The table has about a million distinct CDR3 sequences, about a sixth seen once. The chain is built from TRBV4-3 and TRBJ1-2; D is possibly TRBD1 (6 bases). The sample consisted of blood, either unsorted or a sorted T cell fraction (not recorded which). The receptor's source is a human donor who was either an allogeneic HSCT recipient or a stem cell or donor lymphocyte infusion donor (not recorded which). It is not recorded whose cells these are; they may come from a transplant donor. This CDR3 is CASSQDVGGLGYTF. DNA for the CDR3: TGCGCCAGCAGCCAAGATGTAGGGGGTTTGGGCTACACCTTC.